The text below deals with one T cell receptor beta chain. Its antigen remains unknown. Other DNA sequences from this sample encode an identical CDR3 as well. TCRdb's table, derived via immunoSEQ multiplex PCR, lists solely in-frame clones and lacks some. The sample carries under 600,000 clones, about 75% recorded once. Deletions cut 6 bases from V and 4 bases from J, with 10 bases between. The germline V gene encodes CDR1 KGHSH and CDR2 LQKENI. The CDR3 totals 12 residues. Genomic DNA for unsorted samples, which was extracted with the QIAamp DNA Blood Mini kit, came from about 83 million PBMCs. The sample originates from a study of shared clonotypes between healthy human individuals. General study findings and limits: Sequencing depth was a factor that was expected to affect clonotype sharing among donors.

The sequenced material came from PBMCs. The chain is built from TRBV18 and TRBJ2-7; the D is unclear. The sequence derives from a woman between 35 and 50 years old in good health. Some clones in this sample may be carry-over from other donors' samples. CDR3 nucleotides: TGTGCCAGCTCCCCGGGTCTATACGAGCAGTACTTC. This sequence encodes CASSPGLYEQYF. Using reference TRBV18 and TRBJ2-7 for the parts outside the CDR3, the full variable domain is NAGVMQNPRHLVRRRGQEARLRCSPMKGHSHVYWYRQLPEEGLKFMVYLQKENIIDESGMPKERFSAEFPKEGPSILRIQQVVRGDSAAYFCASSPGLYEQYFGPGTRLTVT.